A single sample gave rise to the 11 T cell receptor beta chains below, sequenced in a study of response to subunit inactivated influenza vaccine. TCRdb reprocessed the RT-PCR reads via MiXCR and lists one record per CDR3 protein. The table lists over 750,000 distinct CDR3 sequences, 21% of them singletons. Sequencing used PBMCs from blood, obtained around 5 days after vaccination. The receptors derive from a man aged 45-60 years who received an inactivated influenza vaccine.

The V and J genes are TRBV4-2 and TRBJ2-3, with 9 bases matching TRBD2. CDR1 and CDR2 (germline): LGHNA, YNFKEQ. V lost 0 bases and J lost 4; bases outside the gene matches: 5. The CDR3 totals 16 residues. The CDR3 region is CASSQDGTSRSDTQYF. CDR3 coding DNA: TGTGCCAGCAGCCAAGACGGGACTAGCAGGTCAGATACGCAGTATTTT.

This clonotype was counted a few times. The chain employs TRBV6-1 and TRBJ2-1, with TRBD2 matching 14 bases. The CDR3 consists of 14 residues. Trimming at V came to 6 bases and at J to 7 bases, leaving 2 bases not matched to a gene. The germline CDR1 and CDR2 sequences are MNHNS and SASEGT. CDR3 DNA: TGTGCCAGCAGGACTAGCGGGGGGGGGAATGAGCAGTTCTTC. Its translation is CASRTSGGGNEQFF.

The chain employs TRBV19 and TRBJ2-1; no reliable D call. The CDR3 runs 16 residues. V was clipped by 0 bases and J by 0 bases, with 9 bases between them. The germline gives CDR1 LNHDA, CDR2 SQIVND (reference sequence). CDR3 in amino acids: CASSIEDAGSYNEQFF. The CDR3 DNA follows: TGTGCCAGTAGTATAGAAGATGCCGGCTCCTACAATGAGCAGTTCTTC.

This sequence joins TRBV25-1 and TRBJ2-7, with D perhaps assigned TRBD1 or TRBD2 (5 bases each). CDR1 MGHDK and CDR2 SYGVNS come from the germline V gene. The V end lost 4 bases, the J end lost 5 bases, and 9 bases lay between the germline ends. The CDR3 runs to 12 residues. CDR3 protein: CASSVRGHEQYF. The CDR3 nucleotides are TGTGCCAGCAGTGTCCGGGGCCACGAGCAGTACTTC.

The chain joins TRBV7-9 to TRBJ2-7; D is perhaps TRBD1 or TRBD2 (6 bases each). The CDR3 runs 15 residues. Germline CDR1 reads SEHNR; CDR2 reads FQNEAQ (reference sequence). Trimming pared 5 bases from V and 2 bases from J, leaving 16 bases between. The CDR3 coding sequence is TGTGCCAGCAGCCCCGGGGGACAACTACCCTACGAGCAGTACTTC. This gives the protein CASSPGGQLPYEQYF. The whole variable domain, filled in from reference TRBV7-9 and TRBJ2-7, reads DTGVSQNPRHKITKRGQNVTFRCDPISEHNRLYWYRQTLGQGPEFLTYFQNEAQLEKSRLLSDRFSAERPKGSFSTLEIQRTEQGDSAMYLCASSPGGQLPYEQYFGPGTRLTVT.

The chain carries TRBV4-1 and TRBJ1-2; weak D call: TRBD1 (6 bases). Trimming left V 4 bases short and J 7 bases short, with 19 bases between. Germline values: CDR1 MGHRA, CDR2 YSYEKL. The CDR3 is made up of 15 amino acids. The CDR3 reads CASSLFSGVLRGYTF. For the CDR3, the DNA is TGCGCCAGCAGCCTGTTTTCAGGGGTACTTCGTGGCTACACCTTC.

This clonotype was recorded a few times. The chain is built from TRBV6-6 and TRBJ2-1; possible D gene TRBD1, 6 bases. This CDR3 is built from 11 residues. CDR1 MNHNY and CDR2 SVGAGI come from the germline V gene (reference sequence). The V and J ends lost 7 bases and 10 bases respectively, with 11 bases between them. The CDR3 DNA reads TGTGCCAGCACCCCTGACAGGGAGCAGTTCTTC. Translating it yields CASTPDREQFF.

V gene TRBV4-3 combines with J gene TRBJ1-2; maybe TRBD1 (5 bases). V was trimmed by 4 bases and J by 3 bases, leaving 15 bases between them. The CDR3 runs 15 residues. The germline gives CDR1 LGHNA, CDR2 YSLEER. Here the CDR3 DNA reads TGCGCCAGCAGCCTGGTTGTCAGGGCGGACTATGGCTACACCTTC. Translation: CASSLVVRADYGYTF.

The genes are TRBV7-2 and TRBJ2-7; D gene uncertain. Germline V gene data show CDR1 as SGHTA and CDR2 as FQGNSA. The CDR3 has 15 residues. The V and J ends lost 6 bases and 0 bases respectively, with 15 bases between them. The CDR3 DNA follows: TGTGCCAGCAGTTCTCCGGGCATGAACTCCTACGAGCAGTACTTC. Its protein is CASSSPGMNSYEQYF.

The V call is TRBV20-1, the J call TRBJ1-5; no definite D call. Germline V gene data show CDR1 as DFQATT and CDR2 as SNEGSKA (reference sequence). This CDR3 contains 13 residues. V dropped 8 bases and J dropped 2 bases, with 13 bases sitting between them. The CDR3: CSKDLAGNQPQHF. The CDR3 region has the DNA TGCAGTAAGGACCTGGCGGGCAATCAGCCCCAGCATTTT.

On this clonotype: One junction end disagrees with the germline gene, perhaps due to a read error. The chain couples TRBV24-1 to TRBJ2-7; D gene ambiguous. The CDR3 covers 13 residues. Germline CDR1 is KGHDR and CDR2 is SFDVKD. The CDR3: CATSDPGSYEQYF. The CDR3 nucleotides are TGTGCTACCAGTGACCCTGGGTCCTACGAGCAGTACTTC.